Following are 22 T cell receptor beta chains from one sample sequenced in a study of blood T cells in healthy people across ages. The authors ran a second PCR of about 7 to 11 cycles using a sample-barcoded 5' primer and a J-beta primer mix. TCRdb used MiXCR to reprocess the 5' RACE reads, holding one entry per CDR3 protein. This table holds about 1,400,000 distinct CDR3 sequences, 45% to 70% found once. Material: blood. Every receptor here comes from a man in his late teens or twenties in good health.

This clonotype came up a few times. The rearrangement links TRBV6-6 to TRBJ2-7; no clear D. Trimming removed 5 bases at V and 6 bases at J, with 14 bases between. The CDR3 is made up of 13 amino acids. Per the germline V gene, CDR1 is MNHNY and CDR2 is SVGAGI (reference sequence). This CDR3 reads CASSTPLGPEQYF. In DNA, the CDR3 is TGTGCCAGCAGTACCCCTTTAGGGCCCGAGCAGTACTTC.

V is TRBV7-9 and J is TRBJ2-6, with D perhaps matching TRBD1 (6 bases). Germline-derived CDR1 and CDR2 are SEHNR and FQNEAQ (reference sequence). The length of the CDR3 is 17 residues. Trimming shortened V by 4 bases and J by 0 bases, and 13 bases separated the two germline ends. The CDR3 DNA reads TGTGCCAGCAGCTCACCTGGACAGATCTCTGGGGCCAACGTCCTGACTTTC. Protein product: CASSSPGQISGANVLTF.

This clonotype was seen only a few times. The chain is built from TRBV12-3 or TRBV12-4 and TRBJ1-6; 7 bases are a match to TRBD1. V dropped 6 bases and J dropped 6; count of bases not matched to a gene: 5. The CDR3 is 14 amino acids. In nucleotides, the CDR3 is TGTGCCAGCAGAGCGGGACAGATTAATTCACCCCTCCACTTT. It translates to CASRAGQINSPLHF.

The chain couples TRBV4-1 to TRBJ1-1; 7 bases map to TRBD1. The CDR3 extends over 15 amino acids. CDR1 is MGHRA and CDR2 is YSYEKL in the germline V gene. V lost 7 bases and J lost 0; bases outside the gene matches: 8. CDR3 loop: CASKDRDALNTEAFF. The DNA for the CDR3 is TGCGCCAGCAAAGACAGGGATGCCCTGAACACTGAAGCTTTCTTT.

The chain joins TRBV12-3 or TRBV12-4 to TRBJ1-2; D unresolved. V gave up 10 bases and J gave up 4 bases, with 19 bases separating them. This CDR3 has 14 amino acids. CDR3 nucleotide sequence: TGTGCCACCCAGCAGGCCGCAGGCTTCTATGGCTACACCTTC. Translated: CATQQAAGFYGYTF.

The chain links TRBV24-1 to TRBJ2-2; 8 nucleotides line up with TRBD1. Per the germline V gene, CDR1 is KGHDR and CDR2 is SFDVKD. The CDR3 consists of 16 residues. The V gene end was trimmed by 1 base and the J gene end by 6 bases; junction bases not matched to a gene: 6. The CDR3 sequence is CATSDLLPGGSGELFF. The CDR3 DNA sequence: TGTGCCACCAGTGATTTACTTCCAGGGGGCTCCGGGGAGCTGTTTTTT.

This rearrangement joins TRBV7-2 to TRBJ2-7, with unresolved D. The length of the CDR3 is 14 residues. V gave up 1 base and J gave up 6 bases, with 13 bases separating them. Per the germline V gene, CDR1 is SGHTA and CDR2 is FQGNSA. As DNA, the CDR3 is TGTGCCAGCAGCTTAGAAGGGTGGCTAGGCGAGCAGTACTTC. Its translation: CASSLEGWLGEQYF.

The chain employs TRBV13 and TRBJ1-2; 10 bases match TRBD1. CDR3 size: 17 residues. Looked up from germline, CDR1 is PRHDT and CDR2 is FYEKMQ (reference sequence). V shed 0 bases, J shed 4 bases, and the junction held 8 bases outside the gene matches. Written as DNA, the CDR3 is TGTGCCAGCAGCTTAGGCCTAAGGACAGGGGGTAGCTATGGCTACACCTTC. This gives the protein CASSLGLRTGGSYGYTF.

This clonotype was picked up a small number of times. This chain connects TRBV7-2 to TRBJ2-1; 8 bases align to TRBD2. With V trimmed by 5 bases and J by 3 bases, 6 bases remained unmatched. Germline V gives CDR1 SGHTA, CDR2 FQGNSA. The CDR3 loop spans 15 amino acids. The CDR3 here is CASSHGTRHYNEQFF. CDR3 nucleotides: TGTGCCAGCAGCCATGGGACTAGACACTACAATGAGCAGTTCTTC.

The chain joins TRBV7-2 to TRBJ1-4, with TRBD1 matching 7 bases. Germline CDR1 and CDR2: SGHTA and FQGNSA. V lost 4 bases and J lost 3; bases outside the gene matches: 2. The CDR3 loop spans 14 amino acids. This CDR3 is CASSSGTANEKLFF. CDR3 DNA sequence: TGTGCCAGCAGCTCCGGGACAGCTAATGAAAAACTGTTTTTT.

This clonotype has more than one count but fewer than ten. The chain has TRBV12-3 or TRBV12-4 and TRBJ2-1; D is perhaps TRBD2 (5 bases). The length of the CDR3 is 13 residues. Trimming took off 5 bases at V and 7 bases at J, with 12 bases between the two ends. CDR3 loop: CASSTLPGNEQFF. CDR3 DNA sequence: TGTGCCAGCAGTACCCTACCGGGAAATGAGCAGTTCTTC.

The CDR3 DNA follows: TGCGCCAGCAGCGGGACTAGCGGGGTCGTAGCAGATACGCAGTATTTT. Translation: CASSGTSGVVADTQYF. The V and J genes are TRBV5-1 and TRBJ2-3; TRBD2 aligns across 13 bases. This CDR3 is built from 16 residues. V gave up 4 bases and J gave up 4 bases; unmatched junction bases: 6. CDR1 and CDR2 (germline): SGHRS, YFSETQ.

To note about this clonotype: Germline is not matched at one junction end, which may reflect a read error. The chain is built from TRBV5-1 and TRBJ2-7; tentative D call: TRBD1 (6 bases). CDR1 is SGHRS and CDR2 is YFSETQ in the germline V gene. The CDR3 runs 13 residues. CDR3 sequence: CATSSLTGYEQYF. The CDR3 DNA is TGCGCCACCAGCTCCTTGACAGGTTACGAGCAGTACTTC.

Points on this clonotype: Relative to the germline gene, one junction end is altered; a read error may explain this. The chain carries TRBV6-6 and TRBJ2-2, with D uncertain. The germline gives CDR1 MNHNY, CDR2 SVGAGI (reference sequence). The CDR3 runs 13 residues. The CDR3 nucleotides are TGTGCCAGAAGTTATGGCTACACCGGGGAGCTGTTTTTT. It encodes CARSYGYTGELFF.

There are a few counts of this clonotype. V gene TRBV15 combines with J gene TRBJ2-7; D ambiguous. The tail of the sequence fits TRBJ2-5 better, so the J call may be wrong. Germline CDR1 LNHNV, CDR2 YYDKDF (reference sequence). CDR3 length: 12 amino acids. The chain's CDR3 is CATSSQTGTQYF. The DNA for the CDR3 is TGTGCCACCAGCAGTCAGACTGGGACCCAGTACTTC.

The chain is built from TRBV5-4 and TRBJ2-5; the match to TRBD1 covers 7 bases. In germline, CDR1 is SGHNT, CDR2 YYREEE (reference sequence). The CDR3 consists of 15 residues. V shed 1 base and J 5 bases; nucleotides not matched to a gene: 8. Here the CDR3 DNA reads TGTGCCAGCAGCTTGAGGGGGCCCTCTCGGGAGACCCAGTACTTC. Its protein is CASSLRGPSRETQYF.

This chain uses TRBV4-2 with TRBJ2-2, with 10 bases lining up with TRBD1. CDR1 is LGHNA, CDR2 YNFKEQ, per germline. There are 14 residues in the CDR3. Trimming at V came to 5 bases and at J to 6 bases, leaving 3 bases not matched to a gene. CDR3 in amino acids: CASSMDRGSGELFF. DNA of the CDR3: TGTGCCAGCAGCATGGACAGGGGGTCCGGGGAGCTGTTTTTT.

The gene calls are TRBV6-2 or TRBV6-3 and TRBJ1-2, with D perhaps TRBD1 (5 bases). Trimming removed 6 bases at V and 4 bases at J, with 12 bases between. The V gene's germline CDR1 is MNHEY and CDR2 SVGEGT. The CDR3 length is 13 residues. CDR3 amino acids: CASSYDSRYGYTF. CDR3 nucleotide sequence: TGTGCCAGCAGCTATGACAGCCGCTATGGCTACACCTTC.

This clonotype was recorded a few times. CDR3 coding DNA: TGTGCCAGCAGCTCCGACCTGACAGATGGACTAGCCAAAAACATTCAGTACTTC. It is translated as CASSSDLTDGLAKNIQYF. This chain links TRBV5-5 with TRBJ2-4; D possibly uses TRBD1 or TRBD2 (5 bases each). The CDR3 is 18 amino acids. V was pared by 3 bases and J by 0 bases, with 19 bases between. Germline V CDR1 and CDR2: SGHKS, YYEKEE (reference sequence).

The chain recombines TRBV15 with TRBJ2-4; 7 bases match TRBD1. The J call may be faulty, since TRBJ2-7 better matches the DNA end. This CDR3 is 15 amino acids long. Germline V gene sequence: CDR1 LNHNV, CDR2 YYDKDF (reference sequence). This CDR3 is CATSPRGTATYEQYF. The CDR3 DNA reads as TGTGCCACCAGCCCCCGTGGGACAGCCACTTACGAGCAGTACTTC.

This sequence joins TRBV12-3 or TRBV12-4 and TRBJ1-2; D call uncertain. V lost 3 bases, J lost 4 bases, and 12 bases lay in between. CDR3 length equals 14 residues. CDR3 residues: CASSLARTFYGYTF. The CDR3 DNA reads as TGTGCCAGCAGTTTGGCGCGGACTTTCTATGGCTACACCTTC.

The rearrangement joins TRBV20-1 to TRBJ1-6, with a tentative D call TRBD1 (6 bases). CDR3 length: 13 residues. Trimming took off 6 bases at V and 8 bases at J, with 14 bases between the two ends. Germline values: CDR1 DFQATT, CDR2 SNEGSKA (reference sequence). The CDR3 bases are TGCAGTGCAGCCGGGACATCCTATTCACCCCTCCACTTT. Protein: CSAAGTSYSPLHF.